Each of the 27 T cell receptor beta chains below was sequenced from the same sample in a study of blood T cell repertoires in COVID-19. Method: immunoSEQ multiplex PCR; TCRdb's copy keeps in-frame clones and lacks some. The sample carries fewer than 250,000 clones, roughly 85% recorded once. Source material: PBMCs or T cells enriched from blood (not recorded which). Source of these receptors: a woman aged 45-65 years with acute COVID-19.

CDR3 amino acids: CASSLSGNTIYF. CDR3 nucleotide sequence: TGTGCCAGCAGCTTATCAGGAAACACCATATATTTT. This chain uses TRBV7-9 with TRBJ1-3; D unresolved. V was shortened by 2 bases and J by 4 bases, with 3 bases between the two germline ends. The CDR3 covers 12 residues. CDR1 is SEHNR and CDR2 is FQNEAQ in the germline V gene (reference sequence).

This sequence joins TRBV13 and TRBJ2-7, with 11 positions matching TRBD2. The CDR3 length is 15 residues. V was pared by 5 bases and J by 5 bases, with 8 bases of the junction left unmatched. Germline V gene sequence: CDR1 PRHDT, CDR2 FYEKMQ (reference sequence). The CDR3 is CASSPRTSGFNEQYF. In DNA, the CDR3 is TGTGCCAGCAGCCCCCGGACTAGCGGGTTCAACGAGCAGTACTTC. Combining the CDR3 with reference TRBV13 and TRBJ2-7 gives the whole variable domain AAGVIQSPRHLIKEKRETATLKCYPIPRHDTVYWYQQGPGQDPQFLISFYEKMQSDKGSIPDRFSAQQFSDYHSELNMSSLELGDSALYFCASSPRTSGFNEQYFGPGTRLTVT.

This clone was detected once. This rearrangement joins TRBV9 to TRBJ1-5; 8 nucleotides line up with TRBD1. The CDR3 is 14 amino acids. V lost 4 bases and J lost 4; bases outside the gene matches: 4. Germline CDR1 and CDR2: SGDLS and YYNGEE. CDR3 bases: TGTGCCAGCAGCTTCGGACAGGGTAATCAGCCCCAGCATTTT. It codes for CASSFGQGNQPQHF.

The V gene is TRBV28, the J gene TRBJ1-1; D unclear. The length of the CDR3 is 15 residues. Germline CDR1 is MDHEN and CDR2 is SYDVKM. V was trimmed by 3 bases and J by 0 bases, leaving 11 bases between them. The CDR3 sequence: CASSLGGVVNTEAFF. CDR3 nucleotides: TGTGCCAGCAGTTTGGGCGGGGTAGTGAACACTGAAGCTTTCTTT.

The chain combines TRBV4-3 with TRBJ2-1; no reliable D call. Germline assignment: CDR1 LGHNA and CDR2 YSLEER. V gave up 3 bases and J gave up 2 bases, with 8 bases separating them. The CDR3 covers 14 residues. DNA of the CDR3: TGCGCCAGCAGCCAGGCCACAGCCTACAATGAGCAGTTCTTC. Translated, it gives CASSQATAYNEQFF.

This clone was detected a few times. This chain links TRBV6-5 with TRBJ1-6, with D maybe TRBD1 (5 bases). This CDR3 comprises 16 residues. With 4 bases removed from V and 4 bases from J, the gap between germline ends came to 14 bases. Germline loops: CDR1 MNHEY, CDR2 SVGAGI. CDR3 bases: TGTGCCAGCAGTTTCGGACGGAGGGGATATAATTCACCCCTCCACTTT. Translation: CASSFGRRGYNSPLHF.

This clone was detected only once. The chain uses TRBV4-3 and TRBJ1-2; D is perhaps TRBD1 (5 bases). In germline, CDR1 is LGHNA, CDR2 YSLEER. Trimming took 4 bases from V and 0 from J, leaving 12 bases between them. The CDR3 is 15 residues long. The DNA of the CDR3 is TGCGCCAGCAGCCCACGGACACCTCCTAACTATGGCTACACCTTC. It encodes CASSPRTPPNYGYTF.

The rearrangement links TRBV5-6 to TRBJ1-1; D is ambiguous. This CDR3 region has 15 residues. Germline CDR1 is SGHDT and CDR2 is YYEEEE. V lost 1 base to trimming and J lost 1 base, with 11 bases between them. The CDR3 sequence is CASSLFVGGNTEAFF. CDR3 sequence (DNA): TGTGCCAGCAGCTTGTTTGTAGGAGGGAACACTGAAGCTTTCTTT.

With regard to this clone: The same CDR3 is also encoded by other DNA sequences in this sample. The genes are TRBV7-2 and TRBJ2-7; TRBD1 is a possible D gene (5 bases). Looked up from germline, CDR1 is SGHTA and CDR2 is FQGNSA. The CDR3 is made up of 13 amino acids. The V gene lost 2 bases and the J gene lost 2 bases, with 7 bases spanning the gap. The CDR3 loop reads CASSLRQTYEQYF. In nucleotides, the CDR3 is TGTGCCAGCAGCTTACGACAGACCTACGAGCAGTACTTC.

The chain uses TRBV13 and TRBJ1-1; 8 bases align to TRBD1. CDR1 PRHDT and CDR2 FYEKMQ come from the germline V gene (reference sequence). The junction had 11 bases not matched to a gene; V was cut back by 4 bases and J by 1 base. The CDR3 consists of 17 residues. The CDR3 DNA follows: TGTGCCAGCAGCTCTACAGGTTGGGACAGGAGGAACACTGAAGCTTTCTTT. As protein: CASSSTGWDRRNTEAFF. Filled out from reference TRBV13 and TRBJ1-1, the complete variable domain reads AAGVIQSPRHLIKEKRETATLKCYPIPRHDTVYWYQQGPGQDPQFLISFYEKMQSDKGSIPDRFSAQQFSDYHSELNMSSLELGDSALYFCASSSTGWDRRNTEAFFGQGTRLTVV.

The gene calls are TRBV6-1 and TRBJ2-7; D ambiguous. There are 11 residues in the CDR3. Looked up from germline, CDR1 is MNHNS and CDR2 is SASEGT. Trimming removed 3 bases from V and 4 bases from J, with 4 bases in between. CDR3 in DNA: TGTGCCAGCAGTGACCTATACGAGCAGTACTTC. As protein: CASSDLYEQYF.

The chain combines TRBV6-5 with TRBJ1-1; no clear D gene. CDR3 size: 14 residues. Germline CDR1 and CDR2: MNHEY and SVGAGI. V lost 0 bases and J lost 7, with 12 bases in between. The CDR3: CASSYSGGKDEAFF. As DNA, the CDR3 is TGTGCCAGCAGTTACTCAGGAGGGAAGGATGAAGCTTTCTTT.

This clone turned up a few times. The rearrangement uses TRBV7-2 and TRBJ2-5; a weak D match, TRBD1 (6 bases). The CDR3 runs 14 residues. The V gene's germline CDR1 is SGHTA and CDR2 FQGNSA. V was pared by 5 bases and J by 4 bases, with 14 bases between. This CDR3 reads CASSPPDRRETQYF. In DNA form, the CDR3 reads TGTGCCAGCAGCCCCCCCGACAGGAGAGAGACCCAGTACTTC.

The V gene is TRBV6-5, the J gene TRBJ1-2, with TRBD1 matching over 7 bases. This CDR3 has 13 residues. Unmatched junction bases numbered 3, after V lost 2 bases and J lost 6 bases. The V gene's germline CDR1 is MNHEY and CDR2 SVGAGI. The chain's CDR3 is CASSYDRVDGYTF. The CDR3, as DNA: TGTGCCAGCAGTTACGACAGGGTCGATGGCTACACCTTC.

This chain joins TRBV30 and TRBJ1-2; a weak D match, TRBD1 (5 bases). V shed 5 bases and J shed 4 bases, with 17 bases lying between them. The length of the CDR3 is 14 residues. Per the germline V gene, CDR1 is GTSNPN and CDR2 is SVGIG (reference sequence). CDR3 DNA: TGTGCCTGGGGGGGTCTCCGGGATCTCTATGGCTACACCTTC. Its translation: CAWGGLRDLYGYTF.

The rearrangement uses TRBV15 and TRBJ1-1, with 7 positions matching TRBD1. This CDR3 spans 17 amino acids. Germline V CDR1 and CDR2: LNHNV, YYDKDF (reference sequence). J was trimmed by 2 bases and V by 0 bases; bases with no gene match: 9. CDR3 loop: CATSRDFEAGGNTEAFF. The CDR3 bases are TGTGCCACCAGCAGAGATTTCGAAGCAGGGGGTAACACTGAAGCTTTCTTT. Based on the CDR3 plus reference TRBV15 and TRBJ1-1, the full variable domain is DAMVIQNPRYQVTQFGKPVTLSCSQTLNHNVMYWYQQKSSQAPKLLFHYYDKDFNNEADTPDNFQSRRPNTSFCFLDIRSPGLGDTAMYLCATSRDFEAGGNTEAFFGQGTRLTVV.

There are a few counts of this clone. The chain employs TRBV27 and TRBJ1-1; D is uncertain. Germline CDR1 reads MNHEY; CDR2 reads SMNVEV (reference sequence). The CDR3 has 15 residues. V was pared by 0 bases and J by 5 bases, with 13 bases between. CDR3 DNA: TGTGCCAGCAGTTTATCGAGAACCGGGAAGACTGAAGCTTTCTTT. Translating it yields CASSLSRTGKTEAFF.

The CDR3 DNA is TGTGCCAGCAGCCCCCCCTGGGCAGCCTCTGGAAACACCATATATTTT. It codes for CASSPPWAASGNTIYF. This sequence joins TRBV7-9 and TRBJ1-3; D is ambiguous. The germline gives CDR1 SEHNR, CDR2 FQNEAQ (reference sequence). The V and J ends lost 5 bases and 0 bases respectively, with 14 bases between them. CDR3 length equals 16 residues.

The CDR3 DNA reads as TGTGCCAGCAGTCGGGAGACAGCACCTTATCCCCTCCACTTT. It yields the protein CASSRETAPYPLHF. The gene calls are TRBV6-5 and TRBJ1-6, with a weak D call TRBD1 (5 bases). With 5 bases removed from V and 13 bases from J, the gap between germline ends came to 18 bases. The germline V gene has CDR1 MNHEY and CDR2 SVGAGI. The length of the CDR3 is 14 residues.

In nucleotides, the CDR3 is TGTGCCAGCAGCCAAGATCGAGGGACTGCGAACACTGAAGCTTTCTTT. Protein: CASSQDRGTANTEAFF. The chain links TRBV3-1 (or the pseudogene TRBV3-2) to TRBJ1-1; possible D gene TRBD1, 5 bases. The CDR3 is 16 amino acids. Germline values: CDR1 LGHDT, CDR2 YNNKEL (reference sequence). V lost 0 bases and J lost 1, with 12 bases in between.

CDR3 coding DNA: TGTGCCAGCAGCATCGGGACAGGGGATGAAAAACTGTTTTTT. Protein sequence: CASSIGTGDEKLFF. V and J are TRBV2 and TRBJ1-4; 10 positions agree with TRBD1. This CDR3 has 14 residues. Losses at the gene ends were 6 bases for V and 6 bases for J; bases not matched to a gene: 4. Germline V gene lookup returns CDR1 SNHLY and CDR2 FYNNEI. The complete variable domain, with remaining parts taken from reference TRBV2 and TRBJ1-4, reads EPEVTQTPSHQVTQMGQEVILRCVPISNHLYFYWYRQILGQKVEFLVSFYNNEISEKSEIFDDQFSVERPDGSNFTLKIRSTKLEDSAMYFCASSIGTGDEKLFFGSGTQLSVL.

This clone has just a few counts. V usage is TRBV5-1 and J usage is TRBJ2-7, with a weak D call TRBD1 (5 bases). The CDR3 is 15 amino acids. Per the germline V gene, CDR1 is SGHRS and CDR2 is YFSETQ. The germline V and J ends were trimmed by 0 bases and 0 bases, with 10 bases remaining between them. The CDR3 loop reads CASSLALQDSYEQYF. The CDR3 nucleotides are TGCGCCAGCAGCTTGGCCCTACAGGACTCCTACGAGCAGTACTTC.

The genes are TRBV7-9 and TRBJ1-6; 10 bases match TRBD1. V was pared by 7 bases and J by 7 bases, with 7 bases of the junction left unmatched. The CDR3 spans 15 residues. In germline, CDR1 is SEHNR, CDR2 FQNEAQ (reference sequence). Written as DNA, the CDR3 is TGTGCCAGCACCGCGGGGACAGGGGCCAATTCACCCCTCCACTTT. Residues: CASTAGTGANSPLHF. Full variable domain (outside the CDR3, taken from reference TRBV7-9 and TRBJ1-6): DTGVSQNPRHKITKRGQNVTFRCDPISEHNRLYWYRQTLGQGPEFLTYFQNEAQLEKSRLLSDRFSAERPKGSFSTLEIQRTEQGDSAMYLCASTAGTGANSPLHFGNGTRLTVT.

V is TRBV5-6 and J is TRBJ1-2; D gene uncertain. CDR3 length: 15 amino acids. V was pared by 0 bases and J by 3 bases, with 12 bases between. Looked up from germline, CDR1 is SGHDT and CDR2 is YYEEEE. The CDR3 DNA sequence: TGTGCCAGCAGCTTGGGTAGTCAACAGCACTATGGCTACACCTTC. Encoded protein: CASSLGSQQHYGYTF. Full variable domain (remainder filled in from reference TRBV5-6 and TRBJ1-2): DAGVTQSPTHLIKTRGQQVTLRCSPKSGHDTVSWYQQALGQGPQFIFQYYEEEERQRGNFPDRFSGHQFPNYSSELNVNALLLGDSALYLCASSLGSQQHYGYTFGSGTRLTVV.

The chain links TRBV19 to TRBJ1-2; tentatively, D is TRBD1 (6 bases). V was trimmed by 11 bases and J by 1 base, leaving 14 bases between them. Germline loops: CDR1 LNHDA, CDR2 SQIVND (reference sequence). The CDR3 length is 13 residues. The CDR3: CAAQDSYNYGYTF. The CDR3 DNA reads TGTGCCGCCCAGGACAGCTATAACTATGGCTACACCTTC.

The chain couples TRBV3-1 (or the pseudogene TRBV3-2) to TRBJ2-1, with D tentatively TRBD1 (6 bases). Germline assignment: CDR1 LGHDT and CDR2 YNNKEL (reference sequence). Trimming took off 2 bases at V and 1 base at J, with 9 bases between the two ends. The CDR3 consists of 15 residues. The CDR3 bases are TGTGCCAGCAGCCAACCACAGGGATCCTACAATGAGCAGTTCTTC. Encoded protein: CASSQPQGSYNEQFF.

The V gene is TRBV6-2 or TRBV6-3, the J gene TRBJ1-2, with 9 bases identical to TRBD1. Trimming removed 4 bases from V and 2 bases from J; junction bases left unmatched: 5. The CDR3 runs 15 residues. Germline assignment: CDR1 MNHEY and CDR2 SVGEGT. For the CDR3, the DNA is TGTGCCAGCAGTTCGGGACAGGGCCTAAACTATGGCTACACCTTC. This gives the protein CASSSGQGLNYGYTF.